In this sample, the clone carrying this T cell receptor beta chain turned up a few times. What it binds is not known. The V gene end was trimmed by 7 bases and the J gene end by 1 base; junction bases not matched to a gene: 6. The CDR3 has 14 residues. Germline loops: CDR1 LNHDA, CDR2 SQIVND (reference sequence). The investigators reverse transcribed all of the isolated RNA, so they sequenced expressed TCRB transcripts. Clones were sequenced by immunoSEQ multiplex PCR, and TCRdb holds only the in-frame ones, with some missing. The sample yields around 240,000 clones, over 8.5% seen once. This entry belongs to a study of beta chain features in type 1 diabetes. General study points: Patients' naive, central memory and Treg TCRB repertoires seemed closer to one another than those of healthy donors.

The chain recombines TRBV19 with TRBJ1-1; 7 bases match TRBD1. The receptor was isolated from a woman younger than 30 in good health. Material: naive CD4+ T cells from blood. CDR3 sequence reads: CASNPRQGNTEAFF. The DNA of the CDR3 is TGTGCCAGTAACCCAAGACAGGGGAACACTGAAGCTTTCTTT.